This entry lists 6 T cell receptor beta chains sequenced from one sample in a study of blood T cell repertoires in COVID-19. Generated by immunoSEQ multiplex PCR, the TCRdb table keeps only in-frame clones and is missing some. This table holds 25,000 or so clones, around nine tenths found once. The sequenced sample consisted of peripheral blood. Every receptor here comes from a human donor in a cohort sampled during active COVID-19.

This chain uses TRBV3-1 (or the pseudogene TRBV3-2) with TRBJ2-1; D is uncertain. V was trimmed by 1 base and J by 7 bases, leaving 8 bases between them. Germline loops: CDR1 LGHDT, CDR2 YNNKEL (reference sequence). The CDR3 sequence is 13 residues long. The CDR3 nucleotides read TGTGCCAGCAGCCAAGCATGGGCGAATGAGCAGTTCTTC. Translation gives CASSQAWANEQFF.

The chain joins TRBV6-5 to TRBJ2-1, with 7 bases fitting TRBD2. CDR1 is MNHEY and CDR2 is SVGAGI in the germline V gene. J lost 7 bases, V lost 10 bases, and 4 bases had no gene match. The CDR3 extends over 11 amino acids. In DNA, the CDR3 is TGTGCCACCGCTAGCGGTAATGAGCAGTTCTTC. It is translated as CATASGNEQFF.

The chain joins TRBV27 to TRBJ2-7; 11 nucleotides line up with TRBD2. The germline V gene has CDR1 MNHEY and CDR2 SMNVEV (reference sequence). V lost 6 bases and J lost 5; bases outside the gene matches: 6. This CDR3 is 14 amino acids long. As DNA, the CDR3 is TGTGCCAGCAGGAAGACTAGCGGGAACAACGAGCAGTACTTC. It codes for CASRKTSGNNEQYF.

V and J are TRBV9 and TRBJ1-6; a weak D match, TRBD1 (6 bases). The V end was cut by 3 bases, the J end by 8 bases, with 12 bases between. Germline loops: CDR1 SGDLS, CDR2 YYNGEE. The CDR3 consists of 14 residues. The CDR3 here is CASSGTGRDSPLHF. In DNA form, the CDR3 reads TGTGCCAGCAGCGGTACAGGGCGGGATTCACCCCTCCACTTT.

This chain links TRBV18 with TRBJ1-1; D possibly corresponds to TRBD1 (6 bases). Trimming shortened V by 3 bases and J by 1 base, and 12 bases separated the two germline ends. Germline V CDR1 and CDR2: KGHSH, LQKENI. The CDR3 sequence is 15 residues long. The DNA of the CDR3 is TGTGCCAGCTCACCGGCTACAGGGCCGAACACTGAAGCTTTCTTT. Protein: CASSPATGPNTEAFF.

The chain carries TRBV5-6 and TRBJ1-2, with a tentative D call TRBD1 (6 bases). Germline V lookup: CDR1 SGHDT, CDR2 YYEEEE. V lost 3 bases, J lost 3 bases, and 12 bases lay in between. The CDR3 is 14 residues long. CDR3 bases: TGTGCCAGCAGCTCGGGACATCGAGACTATGGCTACACCTTC. Translation gives CASSSGHRDYGYTF.